Each of the 15 T cell receptor beta chains below was sequenced from the same sample in a study of T-cell reconstitution after alpha-beta-depleted transplantation in children. The TCRbeta library incorporated unique molecular identifiers. TCRdb re-called the PCR reads with MiXCR, one entry per CDR3 protein. The repertoire holds about 580,000 distinct CDR3 sequences, with roughly 24% as singletons. The material was PBMCs, mostly from graft donor cells, obtained 360 days after TCRalphabeta/CD19-depleted stem cell transplant. These receptors were obtained from a boy in the first two years of life who had a stem cell transplant for acute myeloid leukemia, so the T cells may come from the graft donor.

This clonotype was counted at least ten times. This chain links TRBV11-1 with TRBJ2-3; 9 nucleotides match TRBD1. The CDR3 loop spans 18 amino acids. CDR1 and CDR2 (germline): SGHAT, FQDESV (reference sequence). V gave up 3 bases and J gave up 2 bases; unmatched junction bases: 12. The CDR3 loop is CASSFARIRDRDTDTQYF. CDR3 in DNA: TGTGCCAGCAGCTTCGCCCGAATCCGGGACAGGGACACAGATACGCAGTATTTT.

This clonotype was counted many times. The V call is TRBV28, the J call TRBJ2-3, with 7 bases fitting TRBD2. Germline loops: CDR1 MDHEN, CDR2 SYDVKM. The junction had 10 bases not matched to a gene; V was cut back by 7 bases and J by 0 bases. CDR3 length: 16 amino acids. The CDR3 DNA is TGTGCCAGCATCGGGGGGACCACCTCTAGCACAGATACGCAGTATTTT. The encoded protein is CASIGGTTSSTDTQYF. Based on the CDR3 plus reference TRBV28 and TRBJ2-3, the full variable domain is DVKVTQSSRYLVKRTGEKVFLECVQDMDHENMFWYRQDPGLGLRLIYFSYDVKMKEKGDIPEGYSVSREKKERFSLILESASTNQTSMYLCASIGGTTSSTDTQYFGPGTRLTVL.

V is TRBV20-1 and J is TRBJ1-1; TRBD1 aligns across 7 bases. From germline, CDR1 is DFQATT and CDR2 SNEGSKA (reference sequence). CDR3 length: 12 residues. CDR3 in DNA: TGCAGCCGGGACAGCATGAACACTGAAGCTTTCTTT. It is translated as CSRDSMNTEAFF.

This clonotype was counted at least ten times. The chain is built from TRBV12-3 or TRBV12-4 and TRBJ2-2; D not resolved. V lost 2 bases and J lost 5, with 12 bases in between. The CDR3 is 15 amino acids. DNA for the CDR3: TGTGCCAGCAGTTTATTTACCTCCTGGACCGGGGAGCTGTTTTTT. Protein sequence: CASSLFTSWTGELFF.

This clonotype was observed at least ten times. The chain combines TRBV11-1 with TRBJ2-5, with 13 bases that match TRBD2. The CDR3 runs 18 residues. V shed 3 bases and J 2 bases; nucleotides not matched to a gene: 9. Germline assignment: CDR1 SGHAT and CDR2 FQDESV (reference sequence). This CDR3 reads CASSLTSGGMQIQETQYF. CDR3 in DNA: TGTGCCAGCAGCTTGACTAGCGGGGGGATGCAGATACAAGAGACCCAGTACTTC.

This clonotype came up many times. The chain links TRBV20-1 to TRBJ2-1, with D perhaps TRBD2 (6 bases). CDR3 length: 13 amino acids. Germline CDR1 and CDR2: DFQATT and SNEGSKA (reference sequence). The V end was cut by 1 base, the J end by 10 bases, with 14 bases between. CDR3 nucleotide sequence: TGCAGTGCTAGAGTCCCCAGTGGGGGGGAGCAGTTCTTC. This encodes CSARVPSGGEQFF.

This clonotype was seen ten or more times. This rearrangement joins TRBV7-6 to TRBJ1-1; TRBD1 is a possible D gene (5 bases). Per germline, CDR1 SGHVS and CDR2 FNYEAQ. Trimming shortened V by 5 bases and J by 4 bases, and 17 bases separated the two germline ends. This CDR3 spans 15 amino acids. Written as DNA, the CDR3 is TGTGCCAGCAGCCCTTCGGGGCAGGCCTTCACTGAAGCTTTCTTT. Residues: CASSPSGQAFTEAFF.

Turning to this clonotype: A much larger clone differs from this one at a single base, so this may be a read error. V usage is TRBV20-1 and J usage is TRBJ1-1; D is unresolved. Germline CDR1 is DFQATT and CDR2 is SNEGSKA (reference sequence). This CDR3 has 13 amino acids. The CDR3 region has the DNA TGCGGTGCTAGATATGACTTGAACACTGAAGCTTTCTTT. It specifies CGARYDLNTEAFF.

This clonotype turned up a few times. The J gene is TRBJ1-5, the V gene TRBV28, with D possibly being TRBD1 (6 bases). With 7 bases removed from V and 2 bases from J, the gap between germline ends came to 21 bases. This CDR3 has 17 residues. Germline CDR1 and CDR2: MDHEN and SYDVKM. The chain's CDR3 is CASNPGTSILGNQPQHF. CDR3 nucleotide sequence: TGTGCCAGCAACCCCGGGACAAGCATACTTGGCAATCAGCCCCAGCATTTT.

This clonotype occurred a few times. The chain combines TRBV15 with TRBJ2-3; 7 bases agree with TRBD1. This CDR3 has 15 amino acids. Germline CDR1 is LNHNV and CDR2 is YYDKDF (reference sequence). The V gene end was trimmed by 3 bases and the J gene end by 1 base; junction bases not matched to a gene: 4. The CDR3 region is CATSRATGGTDTQYF. The CDR3 region has the DNA TGTGCCACCAGCAGGGCTACAGGGGGCACAGATACGCAGTATTTT.

The gene calls are TRBV6-2 or TRBV6-3 and TRBJ2-1; D is undetermined. This CDR3 spans 12 amino acids. The V end lost 11 bases, the J end lost 4 bases, and 12 bases lay between the germline ends. CDR1 MNHEY and CDR2 SVGEGT come from the germline V gene. The CDR3 nucleotides read TGTGCCGTCGCCGGTCTTTACAATGAGCAGTTCTTC. Translated: CAVAGLYNEQFF.

This clonotype has more than one count but fewer than ten. The rearrangement joins TRBV25-1 to TRBJ1-5; 7 bases match TRBD1. Germline trimming cut 6 bases from V and 6 bases from J; bases unmatched to any gene: 8. CDR1 is MGHDK and CDR2 is SYGVNS in the germline V gene. The length of the CDR3 is 14 residues. The CDR3 spells CASRGGGVGQPQHF. Here the CDR3 DNA reads TGTGCCAGCAGGGGAGGGGGCGTGGGTCAGCCCCAGCATTTT.

Many counts were recorded for this clonotype. This chain links TRBV20-1 with TRBJ2-1, with D perhaps matching TRBD2 (6 bases). CDR3 size: 15 residues. From germline, CDR1 is DFQATT and CDR2 SNEGSKA (reference sequence). Deletions cut 3 bases from V and 7 bases from J, with 19 bases between. In DNA, the CDR3 is TGCAGTGCTAGCCCTGGGACTCACCCGGGGAATGAGCAGTTCTTC. Its protein product is CSASPGTHPGNEQFF.

This clonotype has a handful of counts. V usage is TRBV12-3 or TRBV12-4 and J usage is TRBJ2-7; either TRBD1 or TRBD2 may fit D (6 bases each). The V gene lost 2 bases and the J gene lost 3 bases, with 8 bases spanning the gap. The CDR3 consists of 13 residues. The chain's CDR3 is CASSLRGVYEQYV. The DNA for the CDR3 is TGTGCCAGCAGTTTAAGGGGGGTCTACGAGCAGTACGTC.

This clonotype appeared a few times. V and J are TRBV20-1 and TRBJ2-4, with no clear D. V lost 0 bases and J 0 bases, leaving 15 bases between the germline ends. This CDR3 is built from 17 residues. Germline CDR1 is DFQATT and CDR2 is SNEGSKA (reference sequence). For the CDR3, the DNA is TGCAGTGCTAGAGATAAGGAGAAAAACCGAGCCAAAAACATTCAGTACTTC. This sequence encodes CSARDKEKNRAKNIQYF.